What follows are 22 T cell receptor beta chains derived from one specimen sequenced in a study of shared clonotypes between healthy human individuals. Generated by immunoSEQ multiplex PCR, the TCRdb table keeps only in-frame clones and is missing some. Here the sample spans around 2,000,000 clones, about 95% being singletons. The sample was naive CD4+ T cells sorted from blood. Subset reported: CD45RA+ positively selected. The receptors here all came from a man aged 18 to 29 in good health.

Points on this clone: Different DNA sequences within this sample yield the same CDR3. This chain links TRBV5-4 with TRBJ1-4, with unresolved D. CDR3 length: 15 amino acids. V shed 0 bases and J shed 0 bases, with 6 bases lying between them. Per the germline V gene, CDR1 is SGHNT and CDR2 is YYREEE (reference sequence). CDR3 DNA: TGTGCCAGCAGCTTGGGGGGATCAACTAATGAAAAACTGTTTTTT. Encoded protein: CASSLGGSTNEKLFF.

The J gene is TRBJ2-7, the V gene TRBV5-1, with D perhaps being TRBD1 or TRBD2 (5 bases each). The CDR3 totals 15 residues. V was shortened by 3 bases and J by 5 bases, with 18 bases between the two germline ends. CDR1 and CDR2 from the germline V gene are SGHRS and YFSETQ. CDR3 sequence: CASSSPGQTHNEQYF. DNA for the CDR3: TGCGCCAGCAGCTCCCCGGGGCAGACCCACAACGAGCAGTACTTC.

The gene calls are TRBV2 and TRBJ2-3; TRBD1 agrees at 7 bases. The CDR3 extends over 15 amino acids. Germline V lookup: CDR1 SNHLY, CDR2 FYNNEI. V gave up 6 bases and J gave up 2 bases; unmatched junction bases: 8. CDR3 loop: CASRKRDSLTDTQYF. CDR3 nucleotide sequence: TGTGCCAGCAGAAAGAGGGACAGCCTCACAGATACGCAGTATTTT.

V and J are TRBV28 and TRBJ1-5, with TRBD1 as a possible D gene (5 bases). The CDR3 is 14 amino acids. V lost 8 bases to trimming and J lost 2 bases, with 13 bases between them. Looked up from germline, CDR1 is MDHEN and CDR2 is SYDVKM. The CDR3 region is CASWRGVGNQPQHF. CDR3 nucleotides: TGTGCCAGCTGGCGGGGGGTAGGCAATCAGCCCCAGCATTTT.

The J gene is TRBJ2-3, the V gene TRBV7-2; 9 bases fit TRBD2. Trimming removed 4 bases from V and 2 bases from J; junction bases left unmatched: 4. Germline assignment: CDR1 SGHTA and CDR2 FQGNSA. The CDR3 covers 15 residues. CDR3 nucleotides: TGTGCCAGCAGCTCACTAGCGGGTTTCACAGATACGCAGTATTTT. Translated: CASSSLAGFTDTQYF.

The chain couples TRBV7-6 to TRBJ1-1; tentative D call: TRBD1 (5 bases). V shed 1 base and J shed 7 bases, with 13 bases lying between them. The germline gives CDR1 SGHVS, CDR2 FNYEAQ. The CDR3 has 14 residues. For the CDR3, the DNA is TGTGCCAGCAGCTTAGGACCCGGGGGGGGTGAAGCTTTCTTT. It codes for CASSLGPGGGEAFF.

This chain joins TRBV15 and TRBJ2-7; tentative D call: TRBD2 (5 bases). CDR3 length: 14 amino acids. Per the germline V gene, CDR1 is LNHNV and CDR2 is YYDKDF (reference sequence). Trimming shortened V by 5 bases and J by 0 bases, and 11 bases separated the two germline ends. The CDR3 here is CATSYPGSSYEQYF. For the CDR3, the DNA is TGTGCCACCAGCTACCCGGGGAGCTCCTACGAGCAGTACTTC.

The V and J genes are TRBV4-3 and TRBJ2-1; D is ambiguous. The CDR3 length is 13 residues. Trimming stripped 4 bases from V and 0 bases from J, with 4 bases between. Germline V gene sequence: CDR1 LGHNA, CDR2 YSLEER. CDR3: CASSPNSYNEQFF. In nucleotides, the CDR3 is TGCGCCAGCAGCCCCAACTCCTACAATGAGCAGTTCTTC.

V is TRBV19 and J is TRBJ1-5; D remains ambiguous. Between the trimmed V and J ends, which lost 4 bases and 0 bases, there was a span of 16 bases. The CDR3 is made up of 17 amino acids. The germline V gene has CDR1 LNHDA and CDR2 SQIVND (reference sequence). The CDR3 loop is CASSTADGDYSNQPQHF. The CDR3, as DNA: TGTGCCAGTAGTACAGCGGACGGAGACTATAGCAATCAGCCCCAGCATTTT.

V is TRBV2 and J is TRBJ1-6; a weak D match, TRBD1 (6 bases). The CDR3 length is 15 residues. Deletions cut 2 bases from V and 6 bases from J, with 11 bases between. CDR1 and CDR2 (germline): SNHLY, FYNNEI. CDR3 amino acids: CASSELGALNSPLHF. In DNA form, the CDR3 reads TGTGCCAGCAGTGAACTGGGGGCACTTAATTCACCCCTCCACTTT.

Turning to this clone: The identical CDR3 is also encoded by other nucleotide sequences in the sample. The chain uses TRBV5-1 and TRBJ1-1, with D perhaps matching TRBD1 (6 bases). The CDR3 sequence is 14 residues long. Germline lookup yields CDR1 SGHRS and CDR2 YFSETQ. V was trimmed by 2 bases and J by 5 bases, leaving 13 bases between them. Here the CDR3 DNA reads TGCGCCAGCAGCTTTCAGGGGAGGAATACTGAAGCTTTCTTT. Translation: CASSFQGRNTEAFF.

Note on this clone: This sample includes further DNA sequences coding for the same CDR3. This chain uses TRBV7-8 with TRBJ1-3; D gene unclear. Germline V lookup: CDR1 SGHVS, CDR2 FQNEAQ. The V gene lost 1 base and the J gene lost 0 bases, with 7 bases spanning the gap. The CDR3 loop spans 15 amino acids. This CDR3 reads CASSLGGSSGNTIYF. The DNA for the CDR3 is TGTGCCAGCAGCTTAGGCGGCAGCTCTGGAAACACCATATATTTT.

The chain joins TRBV18 to TRBJ1-2; D is ambiguous. Germline V gives CDR1 KGHSH, CDR2 LQKENI. V lost 2 bases to trimming and J lost 1 base, with 11 bases between them. There are 15 residues in the CDR3. CDR3 in amino acids: CASSPGSEINYGYTF. Written as DNA, the CDR3 is TGTGCCAGCTCACCAGGGTCGGAGATTAACTATGGCTACACCTTC.

This chain links TRBV6-5 with TRBJ2-2; 8 bases agree with TRBD2. CDR3 length: 15 amino acids. Trimming took 2 bases from V and 7 from J; bases not matched to a gene: 6. Per the germline V gene, CDR1 is MNHEY and CDR2 is SVGAGI. The CDR3 loop is CASSYSGSWIGELFF. The CDR3 DNA is TGTGCCAGCAGTTACAGCGGGAGCTGGATCGGGGAGCTGTTTTTT.

The J gene is TRBJ2-7, the V gene TRBV11-2, with D possibly called TRBD1 or TRBD2 (5 bases each). This CDR3 has 12 residues. Germline V lookup: CDR1 SGHAT, CDR2 FQNNGV. V was pared by 5 bases and J by 9 bases, with 14 bases between. Here the CDR3 DNA reads TGTGCCAGCAGCCAGGGACCTGGGGCGCAGTACTTC. It is translated as CASSQGPGAQYF.

This rearrangement joins TRBV5-4 to TRBJ2-5; TRBD1 matches 7 bases. Germline CDR1 reads SGHNT; CDR2 reads YYREEE (reference sequence). The CDR3 loop spans 15 amino acids. J lost 4 bases, V lost 1 base, and 7 bases had no gene match. Written as DNA, the CDR3 is TGTGCCAGCAGCTTGCCCCAGACAGGGCGAGAGACCCAGTACTTC. It translates to CASSLPQTGRETQYF.

V and J are TRBV5-6 and TRBJ1-4; D remains unclear. CDR1 and CDR2 from the germline V gene are SGHDT and YYEEEE. Trimming removed 4 bases from V and 13 bases from J, with 17 bases in between. CDR3 length equals 13 residues. The CDR3 sequence: CASSGPGFLGLFF. The CDR3 DNA reads TGTGCCAGCAGCGGACCTGGATTCTTAGGACTGTTTTTT.

The chain recombines TRBV7-6 with TRBJ1-2; D not resolved. V gave up 0 bases and J gave up 2 bases, with 4 bases separating them. This CDR3 is built from 13 residues. Germline CDR1 SGHVS, CDR2 FNYEAQ. This chain's CDR3 is CASSLAGNYGYTF. The CDR3 bases are TGTGCCAGCAGCTTAGCGGGAAACTATGGCTACACCTTC.

This chain links TRBV4-3 with TRBJ1-1; D remains unclear. Germline loops: CDR1 LGHNA, CDR2 YSLEER. Trimming removed 3 bases at V and 1 base at J, with 6 bases between. The CDR3 is 13 residues long. CDR3: CASSHYENTEAFF. CDR3 sequence (DNA): TGCGCCAGCAGCCACTATGAGAACACTGAAGCTTTCTTT.

This clone was seen more than once but under ten times. V usage is TRBV19 and J usage is TRBJ2-7, with D perhaps TRBD1 or TRBD2 (5 bases each). The CDR3 contains 15 residues. From germline, CDR1 is LNHDA and CDR2 SQIVND (reference sequence). Trimming removed 8 bases at V and 3 bases at J, with 20 bases between. The CDR3 sequence: CASASGQYQVYEQYF. CDR3 nucleotide sequence: TGTGCCAGTGCCTCGGGGCAGTACCAAGTCTACGAGCAGTACTTC.

This sequence joins TRBV30 and TRBJ2-4; no definite D call. CDR3 length: 14 amino acids. Between the trimmed V and J ends, which lost 3 bases and 9 bases, there was a span of 18 bases. The germline gives CDR1 GTSNPN, CDR2 SVGIG (reference sequence). The CDR3 region is CAWSEVGSVGIQYF. The CDR3 nucleotides read TGTGCCTGGAGCGAAGTTGGCAGTGTGGGCATTCAGTACTTC.

This clone was seen just once. This chain uses TRBV11-3 with TRBJ1-5; D perhaps matches TRBD1 (5 bases). Trimming pared 1 base from V and 5 bases from J, leaving 12 bases between. CDR1 is SGHNT, CDR2 YENEEA, per germline. The CDR3 is made up of 15 amino acids. This CDR3 reads CASSLGHPRDQPQHF. In DNA, the CDR3 is TGTGCCAGCAGCTTAGGACACCCCAGGGATCAGCCCCAGCATTTT.